This record concerns one T cell receptor (beta chain) sequence. The data belong to a study of blood T cell repertoires in COVID-19. Across the whole study: Whether acute or convalescent, the COVID-19 samples came from the United States, Italy and Spain. In each case, the material was cDNA or gDNA derived from T cells, B-cell-depleted T cells, or PBMCs.

CDR1 is ENHRY, CDR2 SYGVKD, per germline. CDR3 length equals 16 residues. Losses at the gene ends were 6 bases for V and 3 bases for J; bases not matched to a gene: 14. Original data processing: Estimates of nucleated cell counts were drawn from the amplification of reference gene primers. Assay: immunoSEQ multiplex PCR; the TCRdb copy retains only in-frame clones and omits some. From that table come the V and J calls and clone size; the DNA was used to work out D and trimming. The table includes about half a million clones, approximately 83% detected once. The TCR sequence derives from a human donor in a cohort sampled during active COVID-19. This chain joins TRBV10-3 and TRBJ2-7, with 7 bases fitting TRBD2. The source material was peripheral blood. CDR3: CAISPLPASGNYEQYF. The CDR3 nucleotides are TGTGCCATCAGCCCCCTACCTGCTAGCGGAAACTACGAGCAGTACTTC.